Below, 18 T cell receptor beta chains from the same sample are listed, as sequenced in a study of stem cell transplantation in POMP-related autoinflammatory disease. Sequencing was performed with immunoSEQ multiplex PCR; in TCRdb, only in-frame clones are kept and a portion is missing. The repertoire consists of tens of thousands of clones, with roughly 90% occurring once and the leading ten covering about 0.66%. Sequenced here: CD4+ T cells from PBMCs, sampled after stem cell transplantation. These receptors all stem from a human patient with POMP-related autoinflammation and immune dysregulation (PRAID). Part of the T cells may come from the graft donor.

The rearrangement links TRBV9 to TRBJ2-5, with TRBD2 identical over 10 bases. Per germline, CDR1 SGDLS and CDR2 YYNGEE. V lost 3 bases and J lost 5; bases outside the gene matches: 10. CDR3 size: 16 residues. Here the CDR3 DNA reads TGTGCCAGCAGCGCCGAAGATGGGGGACTAGCGGAGACCCAGTACTTC. Amino acids: CASSAEDGGLAETQYF.

This chain connects TRBV7-9 to TRBJ1-3; D gene ambiguous. Trimming took 4 bases from V and 0 from J, leaving 4 bases between them. The germline V gene has CDR1 SEHNR and CDR2 FQNEAQ (reference sequence). This CDR3 region has 13 residues. CDR3: CASSSPSGNTIYF. DNA for the CDR3: TGTGCCAGCAGCTCTCCCTCTGGAAACACCATATATTTT.

This chain uses TRBV5-1 with TRBJ2-1; D possibly matches TRBD1 or TRBD2 (6 bases each). Germline CDR1 reads SGHRS; CDR2 reads YFSETQ. The V end was cut by 5 bases, the J end by 6 bases, with 15 bases between. The CDR3 sequence is 14 residues long. CDR3 in DNA: TGCGCCAGCAGTAGGGGGGAGAAAGGCAATGAGCAGTTCTTC. It is translated as CASSRGEKGNEQFF.

J is TRBJ1-4 and V is TRBV7-2; possible D gene TRBD1, 5 bases. V lost 5 bases, J lost 0 bases, and 10 bases lay in between. Germline lookup yields CDR1 SGHTA and CDR2 FQGNSA. This CDR3 has 15 amino acids. The DNA of the CDR3 is TGTGCCAGCAGCCAACAGGTGGCAACTAATGAAAAACTGTTTTTT. Translated, it gives CASSQQVATNEKLFF. Complete variable domain (other parts from reference TRBV7-2 and TRBJ1-4): GAGVSQSPSNKVTEKGKDVELRCDPISGHTALYWYRQSLGQGLEFLIYFQGNSAPDKSGLPSDRFSAERTGGSVSTLTIQRTQQEDSAVYLCASSQQVATNEKLFFGSGTQLSVL.

This chain links TRBV5-1 with TRBJ1-2, with 10 bases aligning to TRBD1. After removal of 3 bases from V and 7 bases from J, the junction contained 6 bases not matched to a gene. This CDR3 is 14 amino acids long. Germline V gene lookup returns CDR1 SGHRS and CDR2 YFSETQ. CDR3: CASSSGTGASGYTF. For the CDR3, the DNA is TGCGCCAGCAGCTCCGGGACAGGGGCGAGTGGCTACACCTTC. Using reference TRBV5-1 and TRBJ1-2 for the parts outside the CDR3, the full variable domain is KAGVTQTPRYLIKTRGQQVTLSCSPISGHRSVSWYQQTPGQGLQFLFEYFSETQRNKGNFPGRFSGRQFSNSRSEMNVSTLELGDSALYLCASSSGTGASGYTFGSGTRLTVV.

The V gene is TRBV2, the J gene TRBJ1-6; 7 bases are a match to TRBD1. The CDR3 length is 15 residues. Germline V CDR1 and CDR2: SNHLY, FYNNEI. The V gene end was trimmed by 6 bases and the J gene end by 7 bases; junction bases not matched to a gene: 9. DNA for the CDR3: TGTGCCAGCAGGACTCAGGGGGTAGGGAATTCACCCCTCCACTTT. This codes for CASRTQGVGNSPLHF.

The sample holds one count of this clone. This sequence joins TRBV6-5 and TRBJ1-2; TRBD1 might be the D (6 bases). The CDR3 totals 15 residues. V lost 6 bases and J lost 3, with 17 bases in between. Germline CDR1 reads MNHEY; CDR2 reads SVGAGI. The CDR3: CASRIIGGSYYGYTF. As DNA, the CDR3 is TGTGCCAGCAGAATAATAGGGGGGAGTTACTATGGCTACACCTTC.

The CDR3: CASSIGGGDAGNTIYF. CDR3 nucleotide sequence: TGTGCCAGTAGTATAGGAGGGGGCGACGCTGGAAACACCATATATTTT. The rearrangement links TRBV19 to TRBJ1-3; 7 positions agree with TRBD1. The germline gives CDR1 LNHDA, CDR2 SQIVND (reference sequence). J gave up 2 bases and V 1 base, and 5 bases lay outside the gene matches. This CDR3 comprises 16 residues.

The rearrangement links TRBV5-5 to TRBJ1-6; D remains unclear. The germline V gene has CDR1 SGHKS and CDR2 YYEKEE (reference sequence). The CDR3 runs to 17 residues. The V and J ends lost 1 base and 0 bases respectively, with 11 bases between them. CDR3 DNA sequence: TGTGCCAGCAGCTTGTGGTCTAGATACTCCTATAATTCACCCCTCCACTTT. This encodes CASSLWSRYSYNSPLHF.

The rearrangement uses TRBV11-3 and TRBJ2-1, with 9 bases that match TRBD1. CDR3 length: 13 amino acids. Germline CDR1 and CDR2: SGHNT and YENEEA. V trimming: 5 bases; J trimming: 10 bases; junction bases outside the gene matches: 6. The CDR3 DNA reads TGTGCCAGCAGCCGGACGACAGGGGGGGAGCAGTTCTTC. It codes for CASSRTTGGEQFF.

This chain joins TRBV10-3 and TRBJ2-1, with a weak D call TRBD2 (6 bases). The CDR3 loop spans 14 amino acids. The germline V and J ends were trimmed by 5 bases and 8 bases, with 16 bases remaining between them. Germline loops: CDR1 ENHRY, CDR2 SYGVKD. In DNA, the CDR3 is TGTGCCATCAGTTCAACCGGAGGGCCCTATGAGCAGTTCTTC. Protein product: CAISSTGGPYEQFF.

This sequence joins TRBV7-9 and TRBJ1-3; D gene uncertain. Between the trimmed V and J ends, which lost 5 bases and 4 bases, there was a span of 12 bases. This CDR3 has 14 amino acids. The germline gives CDR1 SEHNR, CDR2 FQNEAQ (reference sequence). DNA of the CDR3: TGTGCCAGCAGCCAGGTTGAGGGAGGAAACACCATATATTTT. Encoded protein: CASSQVEGGNTIYF.

The chain has TRBV6-5 and TRBJ2-7, with a possible D match to TRBD2 (6 bases). Germline-derived CDR1 and CDR2 are MNHEY and SVGAGI. The CDR3 runs 13 residues. The ends were cut back, 8 bases at V and 3 bases at J, with 14 bases in the middle. The CDR3, as DNA: TGTGCCAGCGGACGGGGGAGGAGCTACGAGCAGTACTTC. Amino acid sequence: CASGRGRSYEQYF.

The chain is built from TRBV21-1 and TRBJ2-5. TRBV21-1 is deemed a pseudogene. This CDR3 is built from 12 residues. The DNA of the CDR3 is TGTGCCAGCAGCAAGATGGGAGAGACCCAGTACTTC. The encoded protein is CASSKMGETQYF.

This chain links TRBV28 with TRBJ1-1; 9 bases are shared with TRBD1. Germline values: CDR1 MDHEN, CDR2 SYDVKM. The CDR3 extends over 16 amino acids. V was clipped by 7 bases and J by 3 bases; unmatched bases: 12. This CDR3 is CASTFRDRAGDTEAFF. DNA for the CDR3: TGTGCCAGCACCTTCCGGGACAGGGCTGGGGACACTGAAGCTTTCTTT. The full variable domain, in which reference TRBV28 and TRBJ1-1 provide the parts outside the CDR3, is DVKVTQSSRYLVKRTGEKVFLECVQDMDHENMFWYRQDPGLGLRLIYFSYDVKMKEKGDIPEGYSVSREKKERFSLILESASTNQTSMYLCASTFRDRAGDTEAFFGQGTRLTVV.

J is TRBJ2-4 and V is TRBV7-2, with 7 bases identical to TRBD1. This CDR3 is 16 amino acids long. Trimming took 4 bases from V and 2 from J; bases not matched to a gene: 8. The germline V gene has CDR1 SGHTA and CDR2 FQGNSA. CDR3 nucleotides: TGTGCCAGCAGCTCCCTTCCGACAGGGACCAAAAACATTCAGTACTTC. This encodes CASSSLPTGTKNIQYF.

This clone was recorded once. The sample contains more than one DNA sequence encoding this CDR3. This rearrangement joins TRBV5-1 to TRBJ2-7; D not resolved. Deletions cut 5 bases from V and 5 bases from J, with 17 bases between. The CDR3 has 14 amino acids. Germline lookup yields CDR1 SGHRS and CDR2 YFSETQ. In nucleotides, the CDR3 is TGCGCCAGCAGTTCATCTCGGTTAAGGGACGAGCAGTACTTC. Its translation is CASSSSRLRDEQYF.

The chain employs TRBV2 and TRBJ2-5; maybe TRBD1 (6 bases). The CDR3 runs to 14 residues. Trimming stripped 6 bases from V and 2 bases from J, with 13 bases between. Germline V gene data show CDR1 as SNHLY and CDR2 as FYNNEI. This chain's CDR3 is CASRYRTVQETQYF. The CDR3 bases are TGTGCCAGCAGGTACCGGACAGTACAAGAGACCCAGTACTTC.